The 22 T cell receptor beta chains in this list originate from one sample, sequenced in a study of OX40 agonist ivuxolimab in advanced cancers. The library was built by means of the immunoSEQ multiplex PCR assay. Sourced from immuneACCESS, this table was stored by TCRdb with only in-frame sequences that have V and J called. A share of the clones is absent; for the studies checked, an unresolved V gene accounts for under half, and the remainder has no known explanation. The sample table contains some 99,000 clones; only one count was recorded for less than 95% of them. Around 1.6% of the sample is in the top ten clones. The sample was CD4+ or CD8+ T cells sorted from blood, taken in a trial of the OX40 agonist ivuxolimab. The origin of the receptors is an adult with an advanced solid tumor such as melanoma, head and neck, liver or kidney cancer.

The V call is TRBV28, the J call TRBJ2-7, with TRBD2 matching 9 bases. V gave up 4 bases and J gave up 3 bases; unmatched junction bases: 7. Germline loops: CDR1 MDHEN, CDR2 SYDVKM. CDR3 length: 15 amino acids. The CDR3 protein is CASSSSGTSIYEQYF. CDR3 DNA: TGTGCCAGCAGTTCCTCCGGGACTAGCATCTACGAGCAGTACTTC. Complete variable domain (other parts from reference TRBV28 and TRBJ2-7): DVKVTQSSRYLVKRTGEKVFLECVQDMDHENMFWYRQDPGLGLRLIYFSYDVKMKEKGDIPEGYSVSREKKERFSLILESASTNQTSMYLCASSSSGTSIYEQYFGPGTRLTVT.

CDR3 in amino acids: CSVVPRQIMNTEAFF. The CDR3 bases are TGCAGCGTCGTACCTCGACAGATTATGAACACTGAAGCTTTCTTT. The chain carries TRBV29-1 and TRBJ1-1; TRBD1 is a possible D gene (5 bases). In germline, CDR1 is SQVTM, CDR2 ANQGSEA. The CDR3 is 15 residues long. V lost 6 bases, J lost 0 bases, and 17 bases lay in between.

V is TRBV19 and J is TRBJ2-5; TRBD2 matches 11 bases. The CDR3 has 13 residues. Losses at the gene ends were 6 bases for V and 4 bases for J; bases not matched to a gene: 1. The germline CDR1 and CDR2 sequences are LNHDA and SQIVND (reference sequence). CDR3 nucleotides: TGTGCCAGTAGGACTAGCGGGACAGAGACCCAGTACTTC. This codes for CASRTSGTETQYF.

This clone is medium-sized in the sample. V gene TRBV7-2 combines with J gene TRBJ2-5; TRBD2 aligns across 8 bases. CDR1 and CDR2 from the germline V gene are SGHTA and FQGNSA. The CDR3 sequence is 13 residues long. Losses at the gene ends were 3 bases for V and 5 bases for J; bases not matched to a gene: 2. In DNA, the CDR3 is TGTGCCAGCAGCTTTACGGGGGGGGAGACCCAGTACTTC. Translated: CASSFTGGETQYF. The complete variable domain, with remaining parts taken from reference TRBV7-2 and TRBJ2-5, reads GAGVSQSPSNKVTEKGKDVELRCDPISGHTALYWYRQSLGQGLEFLIYFQGNSAPDKSGLPSDRFSAERTGGSVSTLTIQRTQQEDSAVYLCASSFTGGETQYFGPGTRLLVL.

The V gene is TRBV19, the J gene TRBJ2-5, with D perhaps matching TRBD1 (5 bases). Germline V gives CDR1 LNHDA, CDR2 SQIVND (reference sequence). CDR3 length: 13 residues. V lost 3 bases and J lost 4, with 9 bases in between. CDR3 bases: TGTGCCAGTAGTATTAGTAGGGGAGAGACCCAGTACTTC. This sequence encodes CASSISRGETQYF.

The chain couples TRBV11-3 to TRBJ1-3, with TRBD1 matching over 7 bases. V lost 5 bases, J lost 4 bases, and 5 bases stayed unmatched. This CDR3 has 14 amino acids. The germline V gene has CDR1 SGHNT and CDR2 YENEEA. As DNA, the CDR3 is TGTGCCAGCAGCCAAGGGGGCGCCGGAAACACCATATATTTT. Protein sequence: CASSQGGAGNTIYF.

This chain uses TRBV19 with TRBJ2-3, with D maybe TRBD2 (7 bases). V lost 7 bases and J lost 0, with 20 bases in between. The CDR3 is made up of 17 amino acids. Per germline, CDR1 LNHDA and CDR2 SQIVND (reference sequence). DNA for the CDR3: TGTGCCAGTACTCAAGACGGGGCGGGGGCAAGCACAGATACGCAGTATTTT. Residues: CASTQDGAGASTDTQYF.

This clone was seen a single time. The V gene is TRBV30, the J gene TRBJ1-6; weak D call: TRBD1 (5 bases). V lost 0 bases, J lost 9 bases, and 18 bases lay in between. CDR1 and CDR2 from the germline V gene are GTSNPN and SVGIG (reference sequence). The CDR3 loop spans 16 amino acids. The CDR3 reads CAWSVTGVSDSSPLHF. The CDR3 nucleotides are TGTGCCTGGAGTGTTACAGGAGTGAGCGATAGTTCACCCCTCCACTTT.

The J gene is TRBJ2-7, the V gene TRBV4-3; D is unresolved. Trimming left V 0 bases short and J 2 bases short, with 11 bases between. CDR1 and CDR2 (germline): LGHNA, YSLEER. CDR3 size: 15 residues. CDR3 bases: TGCGCCAGCAGCCAAGAGGCTTGGCGGACCTACGAGCAGTACTTC. Encoded protein: CASSQEAWRTYEQYF.

The V gene is TRBV5-1, the J gene TRBJ2-7, with 7 bases aligning to TRBD1. This CDR3 is built from 14 residues. The V segment lost 3 bases and the J segment 9 bases; nucleotides outside the gene matches: 12. Germline V gene lookup returns CDR1 SGHRS and CDR2 YFSETQ. The CDR3 DNA reads TGCGCCAGCAGCTGGGGACAGTCACAAGCCAGGCAGTACTTC. It yields the protein CASSWGQSQARQYF.

This clone was counted a single time. CDR3 amino acids: CASSAAFASTDTQYF. As DNA, the CDR3 is TGTGCCAGCAGCGCAGCGTTTGCTAGCACAGATACGCAGTATTTT. The rearrangement links TRBV7-6 to TRBJ2-3; D not resolved. Germline V gene lookup returns CDR1 SGHVS and CDR2 FNYEAQ. This CDR3 has 15 residues. Trimming removed 5 bases from V and 0 bases from J, with 12 bases in between.

This chain uses TRBV18 with TRBJ2-7; possibly TRBD1 or TRBD2 for D (5 bases each). The CDR3 has 14 amino acids. The ends were cut back, 4 bases at V and 2 bases at J, with 12 bases in the middle. The germline gives CDR1 KGHSH, CDR2 LQKENI. The CDR3 sequence is CASSLGERTYEQYF. CDR3 in DNA: TGTGCCAGCTCACTAGGGGAGAGGACCTACGAGCAGTACTTC.

This chain joins TRBV4-3 and TRBJ2-3; D gene ambiguous. In germline, CDR1 is LGHNA, CDR2 YSLEER. There are 13 residues in the CDR3. Deletions cut 1 base from V and 8 bases from J, with 10 bases between. This CDR3 is CASSQALGSTQYF. Written as DNA, the CDR3 is TGCGCCAGCAGCCAAGCTCTCGGAAGTACGCAGTATTTT.

This chain uses TRBV6-5 with TRBJ2-7, with D unresolved. The CDR3 is 14 amino acids. V was trimmed by 2 bases and J by 2 bases, leaving 10 bases between them. Germline V gene sequence: CDR1 MNHEY, CDR2 SVGAGI. CDR3 nucleotides: TGTGCCAGCAGTTACGGGCAGCTACCCTACGAGCAGTACTTC. Residues: CASSYGQLPYEQYF.

With regard to this clone: Other DNA sequences from this sample encode an identical CDR3 as well. V gene TRBV7-2 combines with J gene TRBJ1-3; 8 bases map to TRBD1. The CDR3 covers 16 residues. The junction had 4 bases not matched to a gene; V was cut back by 3 bases and J by 0 bases. Per germline, CDR1 SGHTA and CDR2 FQGNSA. CDR3 nucleotide sequence: TGTGCCAGCAGCTTCCAGGGGGCCCGCTCTGGAAACACCATATATTTT. This codes for CASSFQGARSGNTIYF.

The chain employs TRBV7-2 and TRBJ1-1, with TRBD1 matching over 7 bases. The trim removed 4 bases at V and 7 bases at J, leaving 6 bases unmatched. Germline V gene data show CDR1 as SGHTA and CDR2 as FQGNSA. The CDR3 sequence is 13 residues long. The CDR3 loop is CASSYHRGSEAFF. DNA for the CDR3: TGTGCCAGCAGCTATCACAGGGGAAGTGAAGCTTTCTTT.

The J gene is TRBJ1-1, the V gene TRBV5-4; D is possibly TRBD1 (5 bases). This CDR3 is built from 16 residues. Trimming stripped 3 bases from V and 2 bases from J, with 17 bases between. Per germline, CDR1 SGHNT and CDR2 YYREEE (reference sequence). Written as DNA, the CDR3 is TGTGCCAGCAGCTCGCAATTGTCGGGGGATAACACTGAAGCTTTCTTT. Protein sequence: CASSSQLSGDNTEAFF.

The J gene is TRBJ2-3, the V gene TRBV9; D is ambiguous. V lost 0 bases and J lost 3, with 8 bases in between. This CDR3 spans 14 amino acids. CDR1 is SGDLS, CDR2 YYNGEE, per germline. CDR3 sequence (DNA): TGTGCCAGCAGCGTAGATCCTCTGACAGATACGCAGTATTTT. Translated, it gives CASSVDPLTDTQYF.

The chain joins TRBV5-4 to TRBJ2-3, with a tentative D call TRBD2 (5 bases). Trimming removed 4 bases from V and 0 bases from J, with 12 bases in between. The germline CDR1 and CDR2 sequences are SGHNT and YYREEE (reference sequence). The CDR3 spans 15 residues. The CDR3 reads CASSPFGGSTDTQYF. The CDR3, as DNA: TGTGCCAGCAGCCCCTTTGGCGGGAGCACAGATACGCAGTATTTT.

This sequence joins TRBV4-2 and TRBJ1-2, with 7 positions matching TRBD1. Looked up from germline, CDR1 is LGHNA and CDR2 is YNFKEQ. This CDR3 has 15 residues. V was clipped by 1 base and J by 8 bases; unmatched bases: 10. In DNA, the CDR3 is TGTGCCAGCAGCCAAGCCACAGGGGACCCCTCGGGCTACACCTTC. The encoded protein is CASSQATGDPSGYTF.

The genes are TRBV5-1 and TRBJ2-7; weak D call: TRBD1 (6 bases). This CDR3 spans 15 amino acids. In germline, CDR1 is SGHRS, CDR2 YFSETQ. V lost 1 base and J 3 bases, leaving 14 bases between the germline ends. The CDR3 DNA reads as TGCGCCAGCAGCTTGTATCGGGACACCGTCTACGAGCAGTACTTC. This codes for CASSLYRDTVYEQYF.

V gene TRBV6-5 combines with J gene TRBJ2-7; 10 positions match TRBD1. Germline V lookup: CDR1 MNHEY, CDR2 SVGAGI. This CDR3 has 15 amino acids. V lost 3 bases, J lost 1 base, and 3 bases stayed unmatched. DNA for the CDR3: TGTGCCAGCAGTTATGGGACAGGGGTTTCCTACGAGCAGTACTTC. Protein sequence: CASSYGTGVSYEQYF.